This T cell receptor (beta chain) was captured in a study of cytomegalovirus exposure and HLA in healthy donors. Findings and caveats of the study: Among TCR beta chains, those listed as cytomegalovirus-associated numbered around 160.

Points on this clone: Its cognate antigen is unknown.

With 2 bases removed from V and 8 bases from J, the gap between germline ends came to 11 bases. Per the germline V gene, CDR1 is SGHDT and CDR2 is YYEEEE. The CDR3 has 13 amino acids. It was the roughly 130-subject validation cohort, separate from the approximately 700-subject first cohort, to which the donors belonged. TCRdb keeps only in-frame clones here, not all; method: immunoSEQ multiplex PCR. This table holds 45,000 to 70,000 clones, over 85% found once. This chain uses TRBV5-6 with TRBJ2-1; unclear D gene. This TCR was recovered from a man aged 18 to 30 in good health and CMV-seronegative. The sample was PBMCs. CDR3 nucleotides: TGTGCCAGCAGCTTTTTCCCTTCGGATGAGCAGTTCTTC. Translating gives CASSFFPSDEQFF.